These 2 T cell receptor beta chains came from one sample sequenced in a study of T cells in Graves' hyperthyroidism and ophthalmopathy. Authors of the study amplified TCR beta CDR3 regions from RNA transcripts. The HTBI primer set served for first-round RT-PCR of the TCR CDR3. MiXCR, applied by TCRdb to the multiplex PCR reads, yields one record per CDR3 protein. Seen here are under 400,000 distinct CDR3 sequences, approximately 15% observed once, and the top ten hold 33%. The sample consisted of blood. The receptors come from a man aged 25-40 years with Graves' hyperthyroidism.

V and J are TRBV20-1 and TRBJ2-3; D is unresolved. Trimming left V 3 bases short and J 7 bases short, with 17 bases between. There are 14 residues in the CDR3. Germline-derived CDR1 and CDR2 are DFQATT and SNEGSKA (reference sequence). CDR3 sequence reads: CSASLNPLLNTQYF. The CDR3 DNA follows: TGCAGTGCTAGCCTTAACCCACTATTGAATACGCAGTATTTT.

Here the CDR3 reads CASSSGQNLGELFF. DNA for the CDR3: TGCGCCAGCAGCTCGGGACAGAACCTCGGGGAGCTGTTTTTT. V and J are TRBV5-1 and TRBJ2-2; 7 bases map to TRBD1. J lost 7 bases, V lost 3 bases, and 6 bases had no gene match. CDR1 and CDR2 from the germline V gene are SGHRS and YFSETQ. This CDR3 has 14 residues.